This T cell receptor (beta chain) was identified in a study of T cells in Graves' hyperthyroidism and ophthalmopathy. Study outcomes and limitations: Ophthalmopathy prediction by the model preceded onset by a median approximately six months.

There were TCR beta CDR3 regions amplified from RNA transcripts. Initially, a first-round RT-PCR of the TCR CDR3 employed the HTBI primer set. TCRdb reanalysed the multiplex PCR reads using MiXCR and keeps one entry per CDR3 protein. The sample records about 400,000 distinct CDR3 sequences, around 13% being singletons. Trimming removed 7 bases from V and 2 bases from J; junction bases left unmatched: 8. The CDR3 is 15 residues long. CDR1 is SGHTA, CDR2 FQGTGA, per germline. In patients aged 18 to 65, hyperthyroidism was newly diagnosed, with duration under 2 months. From 9 to 10 ml of fresh peripheral blood, PBMCs were isolated. This clonotype was seen ten or more times. Its antigen is unidentified.

The chain recombines TRBV7-3 with TRBJ2-3; TRBD2 matches at 8 bases. Sequencing was performed on blood. The sequence derives from a woman aged 18-29 years with Graves' hyperthyroidism. CDR3 sequence: CASTRGGETTDTQYF. Here the CDR3 DNA reads TGTGCCAGCACCCGGGGGGGGGAAACCACAGATACGCAGTATTTT.